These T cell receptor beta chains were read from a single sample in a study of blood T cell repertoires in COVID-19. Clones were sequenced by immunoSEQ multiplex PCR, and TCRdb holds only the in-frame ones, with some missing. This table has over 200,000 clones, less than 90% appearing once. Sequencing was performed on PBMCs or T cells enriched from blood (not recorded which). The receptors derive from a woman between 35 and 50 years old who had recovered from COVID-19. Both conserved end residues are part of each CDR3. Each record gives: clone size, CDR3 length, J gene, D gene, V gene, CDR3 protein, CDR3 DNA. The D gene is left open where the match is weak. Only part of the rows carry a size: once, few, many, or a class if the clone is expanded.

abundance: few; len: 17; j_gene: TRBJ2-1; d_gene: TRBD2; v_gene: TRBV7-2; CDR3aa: CASSLAPGGKRRREQFF; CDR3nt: TGTGCCAGCAGCTTAGCCCCGGGAGGGAAACGGAGAAGGGAGCAGTTCTTC
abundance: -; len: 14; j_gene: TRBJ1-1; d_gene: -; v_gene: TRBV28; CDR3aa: CASTLQTVNTEAFF; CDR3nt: TGTGCCAGCACCCTCCAAACGGTGAACACTGAAGCTTTCTTT
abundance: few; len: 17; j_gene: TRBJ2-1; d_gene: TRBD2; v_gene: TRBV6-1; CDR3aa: CASSATSGRPLGNEQFF; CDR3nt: TGTGCCAGCAGTGCGACTAGCGGGCGGCCCCTGGGGAATGAGCAGTTCTTC
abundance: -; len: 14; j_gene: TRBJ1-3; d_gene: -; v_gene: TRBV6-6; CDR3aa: CASTGLNSGNTIYF; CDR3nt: TGTGCCAGCACAGGGCTTAACTCTGGAAACACCATATATTTT
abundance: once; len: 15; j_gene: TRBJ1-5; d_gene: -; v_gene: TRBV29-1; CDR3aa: CSVVSGGGRNQPQHF; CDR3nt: TGCAGCGTTGTTTCCGGGGGGGGAAGGAATCAGCCCCAGCATTTT
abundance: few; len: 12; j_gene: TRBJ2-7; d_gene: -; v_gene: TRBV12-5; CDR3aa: CASGWNRYPQYF; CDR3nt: TGTGCTAGTGGTTGGAACAGGTACCCGCAGTACTTC
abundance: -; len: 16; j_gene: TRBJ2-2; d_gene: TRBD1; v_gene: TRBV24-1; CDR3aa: CATSDPGTGLAGELFF; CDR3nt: TGTGCCACCAGTGATCCAGGGACAGGGTTGGCCGGGGAGCTGTTTTTT
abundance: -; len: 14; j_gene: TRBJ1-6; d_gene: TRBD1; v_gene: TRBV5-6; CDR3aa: CASSRTGDNSPLHF; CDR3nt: TGTGCCAGCAGCCGGACAGGGGATAATTCACCCCTCCACTTT
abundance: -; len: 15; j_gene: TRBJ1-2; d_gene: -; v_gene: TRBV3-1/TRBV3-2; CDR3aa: CASSQWEVKGYGYTF; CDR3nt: TGTGCCAGCAGCCAATGGGAGGTCAAGGGCTATGGCTACACCTTC
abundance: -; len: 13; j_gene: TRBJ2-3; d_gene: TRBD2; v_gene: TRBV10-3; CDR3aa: CAIRAGETDTQYF; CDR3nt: TGTGCCATCAGAGCGGGAGAGACAGATACGCAGTATTTT
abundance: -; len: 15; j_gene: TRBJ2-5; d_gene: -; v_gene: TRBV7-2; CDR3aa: CASSLGPGSGETQYF; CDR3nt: TGTGCCAGCAGCTTAGGCCCGGGCTCGGGGGAGACCCAGTACTTC